This T cell receptor (beta chain) emerged from a study of blood T cell repertoires in COVID-19. The CDR3 runs to 15 residues. The germline V gene encodes CDR1 MNHNS and CDR2 SASEGT. The junction had 4 bases not matched to a gene; V was cut back by 5 bases and J by 7 bases. Method: immunoSEQ multiplex PCR; TCRdb's copy keeps in-frame clones and lacks some. The sample records around 18,000 clones, 88% being singletons. Sequencing input: peripheral blood. The origin of this receptor is a human donor in a cohort sampled during active COVID-19. The chain combines TRBV6-1 with TRBJ1-6, with 11 bases lining up with TRBD1. CDR3 coding DNA: TGTGCCAGCAGTCAGGGACAGGGGGGAAATTCACCCCTCCACTTT. The encoded protein is CASSQGQGGNSPLHF.